This T cell receptor beta chain is drawn from a study of shared clonotypes between healthy human individuals. The CDR3 totals 15 residues. J lost 6 bases, V lost 3 bases, and 7 bases had no gene match. CDR1 and CDR2 (germline): MDHEN, SYDVKM. Over several immunoSEQ plates, each subset's genomic DNA was distributed in even portions. TCRdb's copy holds only in-frame clones and misses some; the assay was immunoSEQ multiplex PCR. The sample has about 520,000 clones; 90% to 96% are singletons. The J gene is TRBJ2-1, the V gene TRBV28; 8 bases align to TRBD2. The receptor comes from a woman aged 25-40 years in good health. What was sequenced was naive CD4+ T cells sorted from blood. Indicated subset: CD45RA+ positively selected. CDR3 sequence (DNA): TGTGCCAGCAGTTTTCCAGCGGGGGCAGGCAATGAGCAGTTCTTC. Amino acid sequence: CASSFPAGAGNEQFF.